This paragraph reports one T cell receptor beta chain. Antigen: not known. The treatment was: some 19 received Ad26.COV2.S at low or high dose, single or two shots; about 5 received placebo; per-sample allocation not given. Day 63 after the first vaccine or placebo injection was the time point for sampling. Produced via immunoSEQ multiplex PCR; TCRdb's table is partial and in-frame only. The table shows roughly 390,000 clones, with approximately 90% occurring only once. The entry originates in a study of Ad26.COV2.S vaccination and SARS-CoV-2 variants. Overall study: The Ad26.COV2.S arm of the COV1001 trial was where the donor was placed. Once, or twice with 56 days between doses, Ad26.COV2.S was given intramuscularly.

Study findings and constraints: Substantial breadth was reported for post-vaccination spike-specific CD8+ and CD4+ T cells.

The sequence was collected from a person between 18 and 60 years old who received the Ad26.COV2.S COVID-19 vaccine or a placebo. This specimen consisted of peripheral blood, obtained in a trial of Ad26.COV2.S vaccine versus placebo.

The CDR3 sequence: CAISWPTGTGLREQYF. The CDR3, as DNA: TGTGCCATCTCCTGGCCCACCGGGACAGGGTTAAGGGAGCAGTACTTC. The chain couples TRBV7-9 to TRBJ2-7, with 9 positions matching TRBD1. The CDR3 is 16 amino acids. V was clipped by 10 bases and J by 7 bases; unmatched bases: 20. Germline V CDR1 and CDR2: SEHNR, FQNEAQ (reference sequence).